This is a list of T cell receptor beta chains from one sample in a study of shared clonotypes between healthy human individuals. Assay: immunoSEQ multiplex PCR; the TCRdb copy retains only in-frame clones and omits some. The top ten clones hold around 1.6% of a sample with around 700,000 clones, approximately 79% of them seen once. Sequencing used memory CD4+ T cells sorted from blood. Receptors were obtained from a woman aged 25 to 39 in good health. CDR3s include the opening cysteine and the closing phenylalanine or tryptophan. Fields, in order: J gene, V gene, D gene, CDR3 length, clone size, CDR3 DNA, CDR3 protein. The D gene is left open where the match is weak. Only part of the rows carry a size: once, few, many, or a class if the clone is expanded.

TRBJ2-4	TRBV2	TRBD2	17	NA	TGTGCCAGCAGTTCGACTAGCGGGAGGGGGTCCAAAAACATTCAGTACTTC	CASSSTSGRGSKNIQYF
TRBJ1-2	TRBV28	NA	15	few	TGTGCCAGCAATCCTAGGGGTGCGGCTAACTATGGCTACACCTTC	CASNPRGAANYGYTF
TRBJ2-7	TRBV28	NA	16	NA	TGTGCCAGCACCCAGGGGGTCGCGGGGACCCCCTACGAGCAGTACTTC	CASTQGVAGTPYEQYF
TRBJ2-6	TRBV7-8	NA	13	few	TGTGCCAGCAGCTCCCGGGAGGCCAACGTCCTGACTTTC	CASSSREANVLTF
TRBJ1-3	TRBV6-1	NA	13	NA	TGTGCCAGCAGTGAAGGTGGACAAAACACCATATATTTT	CASSEGGQNTIYF
TRBJ2-7	TRBV5-1	NA	13	NA	TGCGCCAGCAGCTTGGAGGGGTCCTACGAGCAGTACTTC	CASSLEGSYEQYF
TRBJ2-7	TRBV5-1	TRBD1	15	NA	TGCGCCAGCAGCTTGTCCGGGACAGGGACCTACGAGCAGTACTTC	CASSLSGTGTYEQYF
TRBJ2-5	TRBV29-1	NA	13	NA	TGCAGCGTAGCCGGGACCCCGCGAGAGACCCAGTACTTC	CSVAGTPRETQYF
TRBJ1-4	TRBV19	NA	16	NA	TGTGCCAGCCTCTCGGACAGAAGTGCAACTAATGAAAAACTGTTTTTT	CASLSDRSATNEKLFF
TRBJ2-7	TRBV5-1	NA	15	NA	TGCGCCAGCAGCTTGGCGGGCTCGAGGTCGAGGGAGCAGTACTTC	CASSLAGSRSREQYF
TRBJ2-1	TRBV11-2	TRBD1	14	NA	TGTGCCAGCAGCTCCGGACAGGGGTACAATGAGCAGTTCTTC	CASSSGQGYNEQFF
TRBJ2-3	TRBV28	NA	13	NA	TGTGCCAGCAGTTTGGTAGGCACAGATACGCAGTATTTT	CASSLVGTDTQYF
TRBJ2-7	TRBV7-8	NA	15	NA	TGTGCCAGCAGCTTAGCCGTGGACCCTAGGGACGAGCAGTACTTC	CASSLAVDPRDEQYF
TRBJ2-5	TRBV7-6	NA	17	NA	TGTGCCAGCAGCTCCCGACGGGGGCGCGGGGGCCAAGAGACCCAGTACTTC	CASSSRRGRGGQETQYF
TRBJ2-5	TRBV4-1	NA	15	few	TGCGCCAGCAGCCAGCCCGGACGGCTTCAAGAGACCCAGTACTTC	CASSQPGRLQETQYF